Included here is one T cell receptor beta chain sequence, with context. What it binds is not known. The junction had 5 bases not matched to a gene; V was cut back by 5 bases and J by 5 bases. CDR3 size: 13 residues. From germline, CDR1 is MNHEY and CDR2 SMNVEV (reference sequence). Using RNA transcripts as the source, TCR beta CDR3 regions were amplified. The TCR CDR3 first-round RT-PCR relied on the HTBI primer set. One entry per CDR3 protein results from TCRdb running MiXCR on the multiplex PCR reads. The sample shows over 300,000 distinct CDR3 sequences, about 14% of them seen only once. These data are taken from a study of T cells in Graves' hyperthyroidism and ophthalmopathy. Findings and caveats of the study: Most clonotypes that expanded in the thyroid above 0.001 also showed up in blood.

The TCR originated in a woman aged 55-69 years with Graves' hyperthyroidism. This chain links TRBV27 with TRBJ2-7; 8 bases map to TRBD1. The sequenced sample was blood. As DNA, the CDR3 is TGTGCCAGCAGTCTCGGGACAGGAGACGAGCAGTACTTC. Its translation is CASSLGTGDEQYF.